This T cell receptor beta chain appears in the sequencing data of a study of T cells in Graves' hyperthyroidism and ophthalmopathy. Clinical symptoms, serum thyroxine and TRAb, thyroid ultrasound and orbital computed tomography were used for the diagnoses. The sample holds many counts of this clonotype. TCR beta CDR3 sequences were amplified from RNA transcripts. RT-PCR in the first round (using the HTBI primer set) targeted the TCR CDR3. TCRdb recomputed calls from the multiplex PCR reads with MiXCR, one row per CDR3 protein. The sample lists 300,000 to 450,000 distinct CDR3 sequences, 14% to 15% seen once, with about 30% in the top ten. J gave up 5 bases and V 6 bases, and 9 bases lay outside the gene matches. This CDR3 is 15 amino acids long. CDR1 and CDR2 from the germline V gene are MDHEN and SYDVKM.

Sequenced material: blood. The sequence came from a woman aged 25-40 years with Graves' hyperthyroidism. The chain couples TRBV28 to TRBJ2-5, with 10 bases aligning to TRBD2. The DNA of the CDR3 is TGTGCCAGCAGCCTAGCGGGAGTTGGCGGGGAGACCCAGTACTTC. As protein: CASSLAGVGGETQYF. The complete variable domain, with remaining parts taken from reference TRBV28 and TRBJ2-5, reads DVKVTQSSRYLVKRTGEKVFLECVQDMDHENMFWYRQDPGLGLRLIYFSYDVKMKEKGDIPEGYSVSREKKERFSLILESASTNQTSMYLCASSLAGVGGETQYFGPGTRLLVL.